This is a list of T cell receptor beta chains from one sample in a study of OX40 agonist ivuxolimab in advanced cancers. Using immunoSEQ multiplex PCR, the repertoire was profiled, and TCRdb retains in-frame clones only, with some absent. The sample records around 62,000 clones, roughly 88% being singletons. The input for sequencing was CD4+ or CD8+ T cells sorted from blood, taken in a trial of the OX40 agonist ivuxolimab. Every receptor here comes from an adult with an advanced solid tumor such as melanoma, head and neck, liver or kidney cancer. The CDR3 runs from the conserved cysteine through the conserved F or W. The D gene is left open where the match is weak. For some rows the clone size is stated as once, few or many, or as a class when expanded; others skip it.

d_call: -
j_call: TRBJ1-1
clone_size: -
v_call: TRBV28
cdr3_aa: CASSFRREKAFF
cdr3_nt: TGTGCCAGCAGTTTTAGGCGAGAAAAAGCTTTCTTT

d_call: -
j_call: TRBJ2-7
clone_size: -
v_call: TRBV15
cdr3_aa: CATSRDLMYEQYF
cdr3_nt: TGTGCCACCAGCAGAGATTTAATGTACGAGCAGTACTTC

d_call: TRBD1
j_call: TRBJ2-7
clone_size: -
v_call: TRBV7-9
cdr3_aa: CASSRGTDFYEQYF
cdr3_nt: TGTGCCAGCAGCCGAGGGACAGATTTCTACGAGCAGTACTTC

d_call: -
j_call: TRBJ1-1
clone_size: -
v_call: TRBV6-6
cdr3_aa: CASSYLMNTEAFF
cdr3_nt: TGTGCCAGCAGTTACCTGATGAACACTGAAGCTTTCTTT

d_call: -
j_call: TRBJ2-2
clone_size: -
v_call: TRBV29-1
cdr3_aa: CSVDVGKTGELFF
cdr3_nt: TGCAGCGTTGATGTAGGGAAGACCGGGGAGCTGTTTTTT

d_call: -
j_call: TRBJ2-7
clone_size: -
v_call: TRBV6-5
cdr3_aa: CASSVSYEQYF
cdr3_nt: TGTGCCAGCAGTGTTAGCTACGAGCAGTACTTC

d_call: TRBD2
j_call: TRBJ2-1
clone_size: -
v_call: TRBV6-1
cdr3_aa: CASSGGGTSGLREQFF
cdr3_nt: TGTGCCAGCAGTGGGGGAGGGACTAGCGGACTAAGAGAGCAGTTCTTC

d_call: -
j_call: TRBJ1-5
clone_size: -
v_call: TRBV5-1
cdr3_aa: CASSLGARGSNQPQHF
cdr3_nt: TGCGCCAGCAGCTTGGGAGCGAGAGGTAGCAATCAGCCCCAGCATTTT

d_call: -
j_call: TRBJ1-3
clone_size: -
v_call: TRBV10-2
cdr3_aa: CASSEGYSSGNTIYF
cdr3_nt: TGCGCCAGCAGTGAAGGATACAGCTCTGGAAACACCATATATTTT

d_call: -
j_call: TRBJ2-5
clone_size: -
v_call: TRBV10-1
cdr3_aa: CASSDRGQETQYF
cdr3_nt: TGCGCCAGCAGTGACAGGGGTCAAGAGACCCAGTACTTC

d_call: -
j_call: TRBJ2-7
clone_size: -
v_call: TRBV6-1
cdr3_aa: CASTSSYEQYF
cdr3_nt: TGTGCCAGCACGAGCTCCTACGAGCAGTACTTC

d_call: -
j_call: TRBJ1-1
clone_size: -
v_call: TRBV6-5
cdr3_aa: CASSYDGYTEAFF
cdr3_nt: TGTGCCAGCAGTTACGACGGTTACACTGAAGCTTTCTTT

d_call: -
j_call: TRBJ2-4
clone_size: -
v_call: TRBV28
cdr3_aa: CASSTPATEWENIQYF
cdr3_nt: TGTGCCAGCAGTACCCCCGCGACGGAGTGGGAAAACATTCAGTACTTC

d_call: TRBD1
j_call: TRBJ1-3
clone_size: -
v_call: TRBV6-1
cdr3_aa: CASSEVANPGTGYGNTIYF
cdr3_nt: TGTGCCAGCAGTGAAGTCGCCAACCCCGGGACAGGGTATGGAAACACCATATATTTT

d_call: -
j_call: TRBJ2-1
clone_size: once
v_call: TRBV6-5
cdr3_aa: CASARDLIDNEQFF
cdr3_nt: TGTGCCAGCGCTCGGGACTTAATAGACAATGAGCAGTTCTTC

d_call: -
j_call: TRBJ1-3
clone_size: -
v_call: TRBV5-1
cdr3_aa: CASRAGSGNTIYF
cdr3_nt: TGCGCCAGCAGAGCTGGTTCAGGAAACACCATATATTTT

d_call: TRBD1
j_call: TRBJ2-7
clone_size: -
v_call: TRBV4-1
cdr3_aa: CASSQGRDTGGYEQYF
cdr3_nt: TGCGCCAGCAGCCAAGGTCGGGACACAGGGGGCTACGAGCAGTACTTC

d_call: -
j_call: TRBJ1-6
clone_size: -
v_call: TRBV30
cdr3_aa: CACYLGTYNSPLHF
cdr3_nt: TGTGCCTGCTACCTCGGGACCTATAATTCACCCCTCCACTTT

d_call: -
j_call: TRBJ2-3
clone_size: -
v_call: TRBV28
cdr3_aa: CASSLTGRGTDTQYF
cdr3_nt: TGTGCCAGCAGTCTGACAGGGCGGGGGACAGATACGCAGTATTTT

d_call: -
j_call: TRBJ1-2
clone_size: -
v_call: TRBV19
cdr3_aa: CASTHRNPTANYGYTF
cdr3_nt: TGTGCCAGTACCCACCGGAACCCGACGGCTAACTATGGCTACACCTTC

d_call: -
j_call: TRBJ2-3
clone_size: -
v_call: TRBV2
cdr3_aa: CASSERALQYF
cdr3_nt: TGTGCCAGCAGTGAAAGGGCCCTGCAGTATTTT

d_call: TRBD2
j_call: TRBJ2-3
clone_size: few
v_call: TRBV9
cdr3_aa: CASSTLAGGVADTQYF
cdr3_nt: TGTGCCAGCAGCACCTTAGCGGGAGGGGTGGCAGATACGCAGTATTTT

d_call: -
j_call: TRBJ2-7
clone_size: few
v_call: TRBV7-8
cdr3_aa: CASSLVGMAYEQYF
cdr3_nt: TGTGCCAGCAGCTTAGTTGGAATGGCTTACGAGCAGTACTTC

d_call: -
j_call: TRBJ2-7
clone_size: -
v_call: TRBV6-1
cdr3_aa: CASTPPDWAYEQYF
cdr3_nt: TGTGCCAGCACCCCTCCGGACTGGGCCTACGAGCAGTACTTC

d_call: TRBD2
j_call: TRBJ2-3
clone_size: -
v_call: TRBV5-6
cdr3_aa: CASSLGTSGKVF
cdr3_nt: TGTGCCAGCAGCTTGGGGACTAGCGGAAAGGTCTTT

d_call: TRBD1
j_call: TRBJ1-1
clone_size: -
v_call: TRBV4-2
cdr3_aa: CASSPAGQVFTEAFF
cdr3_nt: TGTGCCAGCAGCCCCGCGGGACAGGTGTTCACTGAAGCTTTCTTT

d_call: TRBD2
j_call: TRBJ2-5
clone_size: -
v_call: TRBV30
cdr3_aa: CAWSGRGQETQYF
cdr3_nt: TGTGCCTGGAGCGGGCGGGGGCAAGAGACCCAGTACTTC

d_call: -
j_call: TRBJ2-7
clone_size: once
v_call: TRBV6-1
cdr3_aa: CASSESLSYEQYF
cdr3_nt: TGTGCCAGCAGTGAAAGTTTGTCCTACGAGCAGTACTTC

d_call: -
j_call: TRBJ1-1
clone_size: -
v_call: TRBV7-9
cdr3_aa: CASSFYPSEAFF
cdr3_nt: TGTGCCAGCAGCTTCTACCCCTCCGAAGCTTTCTTT

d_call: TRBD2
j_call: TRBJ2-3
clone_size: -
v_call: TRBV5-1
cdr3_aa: CASCPRGSGSTDTQYF
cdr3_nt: TGCGCCAGCTGCCCCCGTGGTAGCGGGAGCACAGATACGCAGTATTTT

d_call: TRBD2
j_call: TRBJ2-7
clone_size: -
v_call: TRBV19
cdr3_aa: CASRPSGTYEQYF
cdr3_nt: TGTGCCAGTCGACCTAGCGGGACCTACGAGCAGTACTTC

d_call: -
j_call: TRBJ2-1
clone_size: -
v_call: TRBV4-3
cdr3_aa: CASSQGGSWGSDEQFF
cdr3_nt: TGCGCCAGCAGCCAAGGTGGTTCCTGGGGTAGCGATGAGCAGTTCTTC

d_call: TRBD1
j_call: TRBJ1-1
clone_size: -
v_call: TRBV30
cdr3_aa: CAWSADRVDTEAFF
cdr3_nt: TGTGCCTGGAGTGCCGACAGGGTCGACACTGAAGCTTTCTTT

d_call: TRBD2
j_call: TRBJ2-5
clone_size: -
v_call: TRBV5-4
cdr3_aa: CASSSGTSGDQETQYF
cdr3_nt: TGTGCCAGCAGCTCGGGGACTAGCGGGGACCAAGAGACCCAGTACTTC

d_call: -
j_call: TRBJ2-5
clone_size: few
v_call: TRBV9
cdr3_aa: CASSVATEWGTQYF
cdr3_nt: TGTGCCAGCAGCGTAGCTACGGAGTGGGGGACCCAGTACTTC

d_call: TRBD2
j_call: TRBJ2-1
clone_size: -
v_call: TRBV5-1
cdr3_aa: CASSPGTSGGWGTYNEQFF
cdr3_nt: TGCGCCAGCAGTCCCGGGACTAGCGGGGGATGGGGGACCTACAATGAGCAGTTCTTC

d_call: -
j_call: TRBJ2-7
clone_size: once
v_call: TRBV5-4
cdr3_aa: CASSSQVEAYEQYF
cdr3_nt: TGTGCCAGCAGCTCGCAAGTAGAGGCCTACGAGCAGTACTTC

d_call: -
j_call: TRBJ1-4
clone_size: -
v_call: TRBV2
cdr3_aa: CASRGTIAFNEKLFF
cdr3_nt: TGTGCCAGCAGGGGGACGATAGCATTTAATGAAAAACTGTTTTTT

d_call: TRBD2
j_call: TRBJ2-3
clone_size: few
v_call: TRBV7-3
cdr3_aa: CASSLNWLAGSTQYF
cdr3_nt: TGTGCCAGCAGCTTAAACTGGCTAGCGGGATCTACGCAGTATTTT

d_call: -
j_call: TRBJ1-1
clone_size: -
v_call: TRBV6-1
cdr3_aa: CASSEGNSGTEAFF
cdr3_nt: TGTGCCAGCAGTGAGGGCAACTCGGGCACTGAAGCTTTCTTT

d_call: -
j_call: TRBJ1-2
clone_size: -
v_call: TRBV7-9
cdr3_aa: CASSLESGWGYGYTF
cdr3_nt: TGTGCCAGCAGCTTAGAATCGGGTTGGGGCTATGGCTACACCTTC

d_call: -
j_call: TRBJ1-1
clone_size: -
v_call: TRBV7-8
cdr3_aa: CASSLVWENTEAFF
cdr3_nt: TGTGCCAGCAGCTTAGTGTGGGAGAACACTGAAGCTTTCTTT

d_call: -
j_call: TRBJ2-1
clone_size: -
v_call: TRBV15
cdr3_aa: CATSRDRPGVFGNEQFF
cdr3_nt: TGTGCCACCAGCAGAGATCGCCCGGGGGTCTTCGGGAATGAGCAGTTCTTC

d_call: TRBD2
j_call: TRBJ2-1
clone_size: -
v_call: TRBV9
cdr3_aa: CASSVRGGRAQFF
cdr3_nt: TGTGCCAGCAGCGTAAGAGGAGGGAGGGCCCAGTTCTTC

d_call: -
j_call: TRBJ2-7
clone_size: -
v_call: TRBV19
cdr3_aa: CASSIGTASYEQYF
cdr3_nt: TGTGCCAGTAGTATAGGGACAGCCTCCTACGAGCAGTACTTC

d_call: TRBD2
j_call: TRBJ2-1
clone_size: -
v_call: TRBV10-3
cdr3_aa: CAISQDSGGSYNEQFF
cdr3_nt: TGTGCCATCAGTCAAGATAGCGGGGGATCCTACAATGAGCAGTTCTTC